A single sample is the source of the 32 T cell receptor beta chains below, sequenced in a study of shared clonotypes between healthy human individuals (dated by TCRdb to about 2020). CD8 naive samples were obtained by positive selection for CCR7 among CD45RO-negative cells, yielding a CD45RA+CCR7+ population from which TemRA cells were excluded. Library construction relied on the immunoSEQ multiplex PCR assay. Imported from immuneACCESS, the table was reduced by TCRdb to in-frame sequences with V and J called. These copies leave out some clones; in studies compared against another copy, an unresolved V gene accounts for under half, and the cause of the remainder is not known. Present in this sample are roughly 590,000 clones, 95% to 96% of which were seen just once. The top ten constitute 0.085% to 0.11% of the sample. Sequencing was performed on naive CD8+ T cells sorted from blood. What the cell subset or site label conveys for this sample: CD45RA+CCR7+. These receptors came from a woman aged 25 to 39 in good health.

This chain joins TRBV15 and TRBJ1-1; D is unclear. Looked up from germline, CDR1 is LNHNV and CDR2 is YYDKDF (reference sequence). The germline V and J ends were trimmed by 5 bases and 2 bases, with 12 bases remaining between them. The CDR3 sequence is 14 residues long. The CDR3 is CATSPIPENTEAFF. DNA of the CDR3: TGTGCCACCAGCCCCATCCCGGAAAACACTGAAGCTTTCTTT.

Note on this clone: Additional DNA sequences in this sample encode the identical CDR3. V is TRBV27 and J is TRBJ2-7; tentatively, D is TRBD1 (6 bases). CDR1 is MNHEY and CDR2 is SMNVEV in the germline V gene (reference sequence). The CDR3 totals 12 residues. Trimming stripped 4 bases from V and 4 bases from J, with 8 bases between. CDR3 sequence (DNA): TGTGCCAGCAGTTACACAGGGTACGAGCAGTACTTC. Translated: CASSYTGYEQYF.

With respect to this clone: The sample holds other DNA sequences that translate to the same CDR3. V is TRBV6-5 and J is TRBJ2-2, with D unresolved. The germline gives CDR1 MNHEY, CDR2 SVGAGI. This CDR3 region has 13 residues. The V end lost 0 bases, the J end lost 2 bases, and 1 base lay between the germline ends. In DNA, the CDR3 is TGTGCCAGCAGTTACTCAAACACCGGGGAGCTGTTTTTT. As protein: CASSYSNTGELFF.

CDR3 in DNA: TGTGCCAGCAGTGCGGACAGGGATAAGCGGAACACTGAAGCTTTCTTT. Its translation: CASSADRDKRNTEAFF. V and J are TRBV2 and TRBJ1-1; 8 nucleotides match TRBD1. The CDR3 is 16 amino acids. Germline CDR1 reads SNHLY; CDR2 reads FYNNEI. The V and J ends lost 4 bases and 1 base, in that order; junction bases with no gene match: 8.

The V and J genes are TRBV5-4 and TRBJ2-5; TRBD2 is a possible D gene (6 bases). Germline CDR1 reads SGHNT; CDR2 reads YYREEE (reference sequence). Trimming shortened V by 4 bases and J by 0 bases, and 19 bases separated the two germline ends. This CDR3 is 17 amino acids long. CDR3 amino acids: CASSGFYSGSNQETQYF. The CDR3 DNA reads TGTGCCAGCAGCGGCTTCTACTCCGGGAGCAACCAAGAGACCCAGTACTTC.

This chain connects TRBV4-2 to TRBJ2-3; a possible D gene is TRBD1 (6 bases). The CDR3 is 13 amino acids. Germline CDR1 reads LGHNA; CDR2 reads YNFKEQ. V was cut by 2 bases and J by 11 bases, with 14 bases left in between. Written as DNA, the CDR3 is TGTGCCAGCAGCCAAAAACAGGGTGGGGGGCAGTATTTT. Translated: CASSQKQGGGQYF.

The genes are TRBV23-1 and TRBJ2-1; TRBD2 matches at 11 bases. TRBV23-1 belongs to the ORF category, with a function that is uncertain. This CDR3 spans 19 amino acids. J was trimmed by 9 bases and V by 0 bases; bases with no gene match: 16. DNA for the CDR3: TGCGCCAGCAGTCAATCGTGGGTAGCGGGAGGGCACAAGTTCTTTGAGCAGTTCTTC. Its protein product is CASSQSWVAGGHKFFEQFF.

The J gene is TRBJ2-1, the V gene TRBV27; 12 bases fit TRBD2. Trimming removed 2 bases from V and 6 bases from J; junction bases left unmatched: 8. CDR1 MNHEY and CDR2 SMNVEV come from the germline V gene (reference sequence). The CDR3 sequence is 17 residues long. Here the CDR3 DNA reads TGTGCCAGCAGTTTACTCCTAGCGGGAGGGCCTGGCAATGAGCAGTTCTTC. Translating it yields CASSLLLAGGPGNEQFF.

The CDR3 region is CASTVADRDGEQYF. The CDR3 region has the DNA TGTGCCAGCACGGTGGCAGACAGGGACGGCGAGCAGTACTTC. The J gene is TRBJ2-7, the V gene TRBV13, with 7 bases matching TRBD1. This CDR3 is built from 14 residues. J was trimmed by 6 bases and V by 7 bases; bases with no gene match: 12. Germline V gene lookup returns CDR1 PRHDT and CDR2 FYEKMQ (reference sequence).

Comments on this clone: The sample carries other DNA sequences with the same CDR3. The chain joins TRBV7-9 to TRBJ2-7, with D hard to call. From germline, CDR1 is SEHNR and CDR2 FQNEAQ (reference sequence). The CDR3 covers 12 residues. The V and J ends lost 0 bases and 5 bases respectively, with 5 bases between them. CDR3 nucleotide sequence: TGTGCCAGCAGCTTAGCCCCGGACGAGCAGTACTTC. It codes for CASSLAPDEQYF.

The chain recombines TRBV25-1 with TRBJ2-3; D gene uncertain. This CDR3 contains 13 residues. Between the trimmed V and J ends, which lost 0 bases and 6 bases, there was a span of 7 bases. CDR1 and CDR2 (germline): MGHDK, SYGVNS. The CDR3 loop reads CASSEYPRDTQYF. The CDR3 region has the DNA TGTGCCAGCAGTGAATATCCTCGGGATACGCAGTATTTT.

This clone appeared a single time. The chain carries TRBV18 and TRBJ1-2; the D is unclear. Germline V gene sequence: CDR1 KGHSH, CDR2 LQKENI. V lost 2 bases and J lost 5, with 6 bases in between. The CDR3 is made up of 12 amino acids. DNA of the CDR3: TGTGCCAGCTCACCAGTGAATTATGGCTACACCTTC. Protein sequence: CASSPVNYGYTF.

This chain joins TRBV5-1 and TRBJ2-7, with 10 bases aligning to TRBD2. After removal of 4 bases from V and 3 bases from J, the junction contained 4 bases not matched to a gene. The CDR3 is 14 amino acids. Germline V gene data show CDR1 as SGHRS and CDR2 as YFSETQ. The CDR3 protein is CASSPLAGSYEQYF. The CDR3 DNA follows: TGCGCCAGCAGCCCACTAGCGGGAAGCTACGAGCAGTACTTC.

The CDR3 reads CASRPNGAQETQYF. Written as DNA, the CDR3 is TGTGCCAGCAGGCCTAACGGGGCCCAAGAGACCCAGTACTTC. The rearrangement uses TRBV7-9 and TRBJ2-5; possibly TRBD1 or TRBD2 for D (5 bases each). Germline loops: CDR1 SEHNR, CDR2 FQNEAQ (reference sequence). V lost 6 bases and J 1 base, leaving 12 bases between the germline ends. The CDR3 contains 14 residues.

This clone has a handful of counts. Within the sample, other DNA sequences also encode this same CDR3. The V call is TRBV5-1, the J call TRBJ2-7; no clear D gene. The V end was cut by 0 bases, the J end by 2 bases, with 6 bases between. The germline V gene has CDR1 SGHRS and CDR2 YFSETQ. This CDR3 is built from 13 residues. The CDR3 reads CASSLDRAYEQYF. The CDR3 DNA reads TGCGCCAGCAGCTTGGACAGAGCCTACGAGCAGTACTTC.

The chain couples TRBV11-1 to TRBJ2-1; perhaps TRBD2 as D (6 bases). The CDR3 totals 16 residues. The germline gives CDR1 SGHAT, CDR2 FQDESV (reference sequence). The germline V and J ends were trimmed by 5 bases and 3 bases, with 17 bases remaining between them. CDR3 region: CASSTPEGFRYNEQFF. DNA of the CDR3: TGTGCCAGCAGCACCCCGGAGGGCTTTCGCTACAATGAGCAGTTCTTC.

The CDR3 loop reads CASSLTGVREQYF. In nucleotides, the CDR3 is TGTGCCAGCAGCCTCACAGGGGTCAGGGAGCAGTACTTC. The rearrangement joins TRBV27 to TRBJ2-7; TRBD1 aligns across 7 bases. Germline V CDR1 and CDR2: MNHEY, SMNVEV (reference sequence). The ends lost 6 bases at V and 7 bases at J; junction bases unmatched: 9. The CDR3 spans 13 residues.

Only one count was recorded for this clone. The chain employs TRBV27 and TRBJ2-5; D remains ambiguous. V shed 0 bases and J shed 3 bases, with 5 bases lying between them. The CDR3 is 13 amino acids. Germline V gives CDR1 MNHEY, CDR2 SMNVEV (reference sequence). The CDR3 DNA reads TGTGCCAGCAGTTTATCATGGGAAGAGACCCAGTACTTC. Translation: CASSLSWEETQYF.

V gene TRBV7-9 combines with J gene TRBJ2-5; tentative D call: TRBD1 (5 bases). The CDR3 contains 16 residues. CDR1 and CDR2 from the germline V gene are SEHNR and FQNEAQ (reference sequence). Trimming took off 9 bases at V and 0 bases at J, with 20 bases between the two ends. The CDR3 DNA sequence: TGTGCCAGTATGTTGTTCGTGGCAGGGAACCAAGAGACCCAGTACTTC. Translating it yields CASMLFVAGNQETQYF.

The J gene is TRBJ2-5, the V gene TRBV2; a weak D match, TRBD1 (6 bases). The J call may be mistaken, given a closer DNA end match to TRBJ2-7. The germline V gene has CDR1 SNHLY and CDR2 FYNNEI. This CDR3 contains 14 residues. CDR3 in amino acids: CASSGSRGSGEQYF. In DNA form, the CDR3 reads TGTGCCAGCAGTGGGTCCAGGGGAAGTGGCGAGCAGTACTTC.

The chain employs TRBV10-3 and TRBJ1-1; TRBD1 agrees at 7 bases. V lost 0 bases and J lost 12; bases outside the gene matches: 10. The CDR3 contains 14 residues. Germline CDR1 ENHRY, CDR2 SYGVKD. In DNA form, the CDR3 reads TGTGCCATCAGTGAGTCGAAAGAAGACAGGGCGCCTTTCTTT. It encodes CAISESKEDRAPFF.

CDR3 loop: CASSPSGRNLIGANVLTF. The DNA of the CDR3 is TGTGCCAGCAGCCCATCCGGTAGGAATTTGATTGGGGCCAACGTCCTGACTTTC. The rearrangement links TRBV5-6 to TRBJ2-6, with unresolved D. CDR1 and CDR2 from the germline V gene are SGHDT and YYEEEE. Trimming took off 4 bases at V and 3 bases at J, with 20 bases between the two ends. The CDR3 is 18 residues long.

The V gene is TRBV19, the J gene TRBJ1-2, with TRBD1 matching over 7 bases. This CDR3 region has 14 residues. Trimming cost V 6 bases and J 5 bases; bases outside gene matches: 9. Germline V gene sequence: CDR1 LNHDA, CDR2 SQIVND (reference sequence). The CDR3 nucleotides are TGTGCCAGTAGCCTGACAGGGCTTATGTATGGCTACACCTTC. Translating gives CASSLTGLMYGYTF.

The chain carries TRBV25-1 and TRBJ2-1; 8 bases line up with TRBD2. Germline-derived CDR1 and CDR2 are MGHDK and SYGVNS. CDR3 length: 13 residues. The trim removed 4 bases at V and 6 bases at J, leaving 2 bases unmatched. For the CDR3, the DNA is TGTGCCAGCAGTGCGAGCGGGAGCAATGAGCAGTTCTTC. It is translated as CASSASGSNEQFF.

The chain carries TRBV7-8 and TRBJ1-2, with a tentative D call TRBD1 (5 bases). Trimming removed 5 bases from V and 0 bases from J, with 10 bases in between. The CDR3 is 14 amino acids. The germline V gene has CDR1 SGHVS and CDR2 FQNEAQ. The CDR3 protein is CASSGTSANYGYTF. CDR3 DNA: TGTGCCAGCAGCGGGACGTCGGCTAACTATGGCTACACCTTC. Combining the CDR3 with reference TRBV7-8 and TRBJ1-2 gives the whole variable domain GAGVSQSPRYKVAKRGQDVALRCDPISGHVSLFWYQQALGQGPEFLTYFQNEAQLDKSGLPSDRFFAERPEGSVSTLKIQRTQQEDSAVYLCASSGTSANYGYTFGSGTRLTVV.

The CDR3 bases are TGTGCCAGCAGTGAATCAGGGGTACAGAACAATGAGCAGTTCTTC. The encoded protein is CASSESGVQNNEQFF. The chain couples TRBV2 to TRBJ2-1; perhaps TRBD1 as D (6 bases). Germline values: CDR1 SNHLY, CDR2 FYNNEI. Trimming pared 2 bases from V and 5 bases from J, leaving 13 bases between. The CDR3 contains 15 residues.

The V call is TRBV5-4, the J call TRBJ2-7, with 13 positions matching TRBD2. The J segment lost 6 bases and the V segment lost 4 bases, leaving 10 bases of the junction unmatched. The CDR3 is made up of 16 amino acids. Germline values: CDR1 SGHNT, CDR2 YYREEE (reference sequence). The CDR3 region has the DNA TGTGCCAGCAGCATTACACTAGCGGGAGGGCCCCGCGAGCAGTACTTC. It yields the protein CASSITLAGGPREQYF.

Here the CDR3 reads CASSLVDDEQYF. Here the CDR3 DNA reads TGTGCCAGCAGCTTGGTGGATGACGAGCAGTACTTC. The chain links TRBV5-4 to TRBJ2-7, with D unresolved. With 0 bases removed from V and 5 bases from J, the gap between germline ends came to 6 bases. The CDR3 is 12 residues long. Germline V lookup: CDR1 SGHNT, CDR2 YYREEE (reference sequence).

V usage is TRBV27 and J usage is TRBJ2-7; 7 nucleotides align to TRBD1. CDR1 and CDR2 (germline): MNHEY, SMNVEV (reference sequence). Losses at the gene ends were 5 bases for V and 0 bases for J; bases not matched to a gene: 4. CDR3 length: 14 residues. CDR3 protein: CASSPQGSSYEQYF. Written as DNA, the CDR3 is TGTGCCAGCAGTCCACAGGGGTCCTCCTACGAGCAGTACTTC.

This chain joins TRBV2 and TRBJ2-7; D ambiguous. V dropped 7 bases and J dropped 5 bases, with 6 bases sitting between them. Germline assignment: CDR1 SNHLY and CDR2 FYNNEI. This CDR3 has 10 amino acids. CDR3 in DNA: TGTGCCAGCATGACGAACGAGCAGTACTTC. Amino acid sequence: CASMTNEQYF.

The chain has TRBV4-1 and TRBJ2-7; perhaps TRBD1 as D (5 bases). The germline V gene has CDR1 MGHRA and CDR2 YSYEKL. This CDR3 is built from 14 residues. Trimming shortened V by 1 base and J by 2 bases, and 9 bases separated the two germline ends. CDR3 loop: CASSQGARAYEQYF. CDR3 in DNA: TGCGCCAGCAGCCAAGGGGCCAGGGCCTACGAGCAGTACTTC.

DNA for the CDR3: TGCAGCGTTGAAGACAGGGCCCACGAGCAGTACTTC. It specifies CSVEDRAHEQYF. The chain joins TRBV29-1 to TRBJ2-7, with D possibly being TRBD1 (5 bases). Trimming left V 0 bases short and J 5 bases short, with 8 bases between. The CDR3 contains 12 residues. The V gene's germline CDR1 is SQVTM and CDR2 ANQGSEA.